These 9 T cell receptor beta chains were all obtained from the same sample, sequenced in a study of blood T cell repertoires in COVID-19. Generated by immunoSEQ multiplex PCR, the TCRdb table keeps only in-frame clones and is missing some. The sample records 100,000 or so clones, approximately 86% being singletons. Material for sequencing was peripheral blood. The receptors were sampled from a man aged 60 to 69 with acute or convalescent COVID-19.

This clone was detected only a few times. The chain employs TRBV30 and TRBJ1-3; D may be TRBD1 (6 bases). V was trimmed by 5 bases and J by 6 bases, leaving 20 bases between them. The CDR3 is 15 amino acids. From germline, CDR1 is GTSNPN and CDR2 SVGIG (reference sequence). CDR3 DNA: TGTGCCTGGGCCGCCCGTACAGGGCTAGCAAACACCATATATTTT. The encoded protein is CAWAARTGLANTIYF.

This chain's CDR3 is CASSILTGNSPLHF. The CDR3 bases are TGTGCCAGCAGCATACTGACGGGGAATTCACCCCTCCACTTT. This chain uses TRBV5-5 with TRBJ1-6; D gene ambiguous. Germline CDR1 and CDR2: SGHKS and YYEKEE (reference sequence). The V gene lost 4 bases and the J gene lost 7 bases, with 12 bases spanning the gap. This CDR3 contains 14 residues.

This chain uses TRBV7-6 with TRBJ1-5, with 8 bases fitting TRBD1. The CDR3 consists of 20 residues. Germline V gives CDR1 SGHVS, CDR2 FNYEAQ. V lost 0 bases and J lost 3; bases outside the gene matches: 16. As DNA, the CDR3 is TGTGCCAGCAGCTTAGCGAGAACCAGGACAGGGATCGGGTCCAATCAGCCCCAGCATTTT. Translated, it gives CASSLARTRTGIGSNQPQHF.

V usage is TRBV15 and J usage is TRBJ1-4, with 8 nucleotides matching TRBD1. Unmatched junction bases numbered 10, after V lost 0 bases and J lost 4 bases. The length of the CDR3 is 18 residues. CDR1 LNHNV and CDR2 YYDKDF come from the germline V gene (reference sequence). The CDR3 DNA reads TGTGCCACCAGCAGAGATCAGGTCAGGGGGCTAGGTAATGAAAAACTGTTTTTT. Its protein product is CATSRDQVRGLGNEKLFF.

The CDR3 is CSGGEGNQPQHF. CDR3 sequence (DNA): TGCAGCGGGGGGGAGGGCAATCAGCCCCAGCATTTT. The chain couples TRBV29-1 to TRBJ1-5; D is perhaps TRBD1 (5 bases). CDR1 is SQVTM, CDR2 ANQGSEA, per germline. The V end lost 7 bases, the J end lost 2 bases, and 9 bases lay between the germline ends. The CDR3 contains 12 residues.

The V and J genes are TRBV29-1 and TRBJ2-3, with 8 nucleotides matching TRBD2. The CDR3 spans 13 residues. CDR1 and CDR2 (germline): SQVTM, ANQGSEA. With 2 bases clipped from V and 11 bases from J, the junction kept 9 bases outside the gene matches. CDR3 coding DNA: TGCAGCGTTGAACTAGCGGGCGTCCGGGGGCAGTATTTT. Encoded protein: CSVELAGVRGQYF.

The gene calls are TRBV7-9 and TRBJ2-1; D is ambiguous. The CDR3 has 15 residues. The V gene lost 3 bases and the J gene lost 0 bases, with 9 bases spanning the gap. Germline CDR1 and CDR2: SEHNR and FQNEAQ (reference sequence). The CDR3 DNA sequence: TGTGCCAGCAGCTTGAGACACCTCTCCTACAATGAGCAGTTCTTC. As protein: CASSLRHLSYNEQFF.

This clone was counted a single time. This rearrangement joins TRBV20-1 to TRBJ1-1, with D hard to call. CDR1 is DFQATT and CDR2 is SNEGSKA in the germline V gene (reference sequence). CDR3 length: 11 amino acids. Trimming took 4 bases from V and 7 from J, leaving 10 bases between them. The CDR3 sequence: CSAIQYSEAFF. As DNA, the CDR3 is TGCAGTGCTATCCAATACAGTGAAGCTTTCTTT.

The chain recombines TRBV10-1 with TRBJ2-1; possibly TRBD2 for D (5 bases). Germline V gene data show CDR1 as WNHNN and CDR2 as SYGVQD (reference sequence). CDR3 length: 18 residues. The V end was cut by 0 bases, the J end by 7 bases, with 22 bases between. This chain's CDR3 is CASSESGVGTTRRNEQFF. As DNA, the CDR3 is TGCGCCAGCAGTGAGTCTGGGGTGGGAACTACTAGGCGGAATGAGCAGTTCTTC.